One T cell receptor beta chain is described in this entry. Antigen unknown. The PCR made use of 60 Vbeta and 13 Jbeta primers. Sequencing used immunoSEQ multiplex PCR; TCRdb keeps in-frame clones, though not all of them. The sample yields approximately 87,000 clones, about four fifths seen once. This sample was taken from a study of cytomegalovirus exposure and HLA in healthy donors. Overall study: Early on, a data release was issued that held 85 million to 95 million unique TCRs from HLA-typed donors. Overall study findings and caveats: About 90% or about 30% of the time was how often most TCR beta V segments were productive, according to an earlier analysis. There were several of the most significant clusters that appeared linked to common viral pathogens in a later analysis. Analyses of presence/absence relied on an assumption of roughly uniform sequencing depth across donors.

V was pared by 2 bases and J by 6 bases, with 11 bases of the junction left unmatched. CDR1 SGHDT and CDR2 YYEEEE come from the germline V gene. The CDR3 contains 19 residues. The genes are TRBV5-6 and TRBJ2-2; 15 bases match TRBD2. The source material was PBMCs. The receptor was derived from a woman between 65 and 79 years old in good health and CMV-seropositive. CDR3 residues: CASSFRTSGRAKEPGELFF. CDR3 nucleotide sequence: TGTGCCAGCAGCTTTAGGACTAGCGGGAGGGCCAAGGAGCCCGGGGAGCTGTTTTTT.